This T cell receptor (beta chain) was recorded in a study of blood T cell repertoires in COVID-19. TCRdb's table, derived via immunoSEQ multiplex PCR, lists solely in-frame clones and lacks some. This sample has some 150,000 clones; 80% to 90% occur once, and the top ten carry 0.75% to 0.95%. The CDR3 spans 15 residues. Germline CDR1 SGDLS, CDR2 YYNGEE. V lost 4 bases, J lost 4 bases, and 6 bases stayed unmatched. The sequencing input was peripheral blood. This clonotype was obtained from a woman aged 45-60 years with acute or convalescent COVID-19. The rearrangement uses TRBV9 and TRBJ1-4, with 8 bases matching TRBD1. CDR3 region: CASSLGQGYNEKLFF. The CDR3 DNA is TGTGCCAGCAGCCTAGGACAGGGTTATAATGAAAAACTGTTTTTT.